This TCR beta chain was profiled in a study of T-cell reconstitution after alpha-beta-depleted transplantation in children. The V gene end was trimmed by 4 bases and the J gene end by 3 bases; junction bases not matched to a gene: 9. The CDR3 is 15 residues long. Germline V gene data show CDR1 as LGHNA and CDR2 as YSLEER. Molecular barcoding with unique molecular identifiers was used for the TCRbeta library. Each CDR3 protein is one row after TCRdb ran MiXCR on the PCR reads. The data show 450,000 to 600,000 distinct CDR3 sequences, with under 12% seen just once and just over 2% held by the top ten. The sample consisted of PBMCs, taken before TCRalphabeta/CD19-depleted stem cell transplant. This TCR was recovered from a child aged 2 to 10 with inherited bone marrow failure, due to receive a stem cell transplant. V gene TRBV4-3 combines with J gene TRBJ2-7; 7 bases are shared with TRBD2. The CDR3 bases are TGCGCCAGCAGCCCTAAGGCGGGAGCTTTCTACGAGCAGTACTTC. Residues: CASSPKAGAFYEQYF.